Detailed here is one T cell receptor (beta chain). The data belong to a study of shared clonotypes between healthy human individuals. CD45RO-negative, CCR7-positively selected cells formed the naive CD8 fraction, excluding terminally differentiated effector memory CD45RA+ cells. Germline V gene lookup returns CDR1 SEHNR and CDR2 FQNEAQ (reference sequence). J lost 7 bases, V lost 5 bases, and 22 bases had no gene match. This CDR3 contains 19 residues. Generated by immunoSEQ multiplex PCR, the TCRdb table keeps only in-frame clones and is missing some. The data hold roughly 2.1 million clones, with more than 85% observed a single time.

The sample consisted of naive CD8+ T cells from PBMCs. The origin of this receptor is a man aged 18 to 29 in good health. Some clones in this sample may be carry-over from other donors' samples. V usage is TRBV7-9 and J usage is TRBJ1-2, with 10 bases identical to TRBD1. The CDR3 nucleotides read TGTGCCAGCAGCCCCTTGATTTTGGGGGACAGGGGAAAACTAAGTGGCTACACCTTC. It codes for CASSPLILGDRGKLSGYTF. Based on the CDR3 plus reference TRBV7-9 and TRBJ1-2, the full variable domain is DTGVSQNPRHKITKRGQNVTFRCDPISEHNRLYWYRQTLGQGPEFLTYFQNEAQLEKSRLLSDRFSAERPKGSFSTLEIQRTEQGDSAMYLCASSPLILGDRGKLSGYTFGSGTRLTVV.